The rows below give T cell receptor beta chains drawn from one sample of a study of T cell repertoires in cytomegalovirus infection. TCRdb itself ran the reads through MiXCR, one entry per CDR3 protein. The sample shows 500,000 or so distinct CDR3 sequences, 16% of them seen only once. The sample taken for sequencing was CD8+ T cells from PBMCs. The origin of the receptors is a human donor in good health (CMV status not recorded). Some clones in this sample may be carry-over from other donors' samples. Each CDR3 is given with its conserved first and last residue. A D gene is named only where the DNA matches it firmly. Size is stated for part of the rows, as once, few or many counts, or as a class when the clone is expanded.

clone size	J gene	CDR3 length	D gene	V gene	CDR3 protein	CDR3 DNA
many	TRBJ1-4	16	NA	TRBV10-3	CAISESPQETNEKLFF	TGTGCCATCAGTGAGTCGCCTCAGGAAACTAATGAAAAACTGTTTTTT
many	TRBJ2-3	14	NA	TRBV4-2	CASSQGGDTDTQYF	TGTGCCAGCAGCCAAGGCGGGGACACAGATACGCAGTATTTT
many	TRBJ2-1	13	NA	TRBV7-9	CASSARSGNEQFF	TGTGCCAGCAGCGCCCGGTCGGGCAATGAGCAGTTCTTC
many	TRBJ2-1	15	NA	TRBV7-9	CASTSPRRSPNEQFF	TGTGCCAGCACCTCCCCAAGGCGTTCCCCCAATGAGCAGTTCTTC
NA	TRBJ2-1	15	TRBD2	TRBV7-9	CASSSTSGNPREQFF	TGTGCCAGCAGCTCGACTAGCGGGAACCCGCGGGAGCAGTTCTTC
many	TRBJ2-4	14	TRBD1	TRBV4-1	CASSQVEGADIQYF	TGCGCCAGCAGCCAAGTTGAGGGGGCAGACATTCAGTACTTC
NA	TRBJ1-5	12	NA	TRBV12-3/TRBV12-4	CASSFQGKPQHF	TGTGCCAGCAGTTTTCAGGGGAAGCCCCAGCATTTT
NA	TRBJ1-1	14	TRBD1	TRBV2	CACRTGAYTAEAFF	TGTGCCTGCCGGACAGGGGCATATACGGCTGAAGCTTTCTTT
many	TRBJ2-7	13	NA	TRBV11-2	CASSSWKDYEQYF	TGTGCCAGCAGCTCCTGGAAGGACTACGAGCAGTACTTC
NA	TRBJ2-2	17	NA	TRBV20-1	CSASPSRRHANTGELFF	TGCAGTGCGTCTCCGTCCCGTCGACACGCGAACACCGGGGAGCTGTTTTTT
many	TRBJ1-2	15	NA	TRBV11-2	CASSLARGPSYGYTF	TGTGCCAGCAGCTTAGCCCGGGGGCCCAGCTATGGCTACACCTTC
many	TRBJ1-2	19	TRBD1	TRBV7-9	CASSGPGTAERHRGYGYTF	TGTGCCAGCAGCGGACCTGGGACAGCGGAACGCCACCGGGGCTATGGCTACACCTTC
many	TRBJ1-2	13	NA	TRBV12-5	CASGLIENYGYTF	TGTGCTAGTGGTTTGATTGAGAACTATGGCTACACCTTC
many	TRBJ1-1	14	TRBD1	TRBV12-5	CASGFYPGGTEAFF	TGTGCTAGTGGTTTTTATCCAGGGGGCACTGAAGCTTTCTTT
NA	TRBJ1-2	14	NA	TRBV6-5	CASSYSPGDYGYTF	TGTGCCAGCAGTTACTCCCCAGGGGACTATGGCTACACCTTC
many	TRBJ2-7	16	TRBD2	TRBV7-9	CASSSLLAGAAYEQYF	TGTGCCAGCAGCTCCTTGCTAGCGGGGGCCGCCTACGAGCAGTACTTC
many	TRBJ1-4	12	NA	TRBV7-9	CASRGGRGKLFF	TGTGCCAGCAGGGGTGGAAGGGGAAAACTGTTTTTT
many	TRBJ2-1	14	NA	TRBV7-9	CASSLVGSYNEQFF	TGTGCCAGCAGCTTAGTGGGCTCCTACAATGAGCAGTTCTTC